Each of the 8 T cell receptor beta chains below was sequenced from the same sample in a study of regulatory T cells in long-lasting Graves disease. Stated time point: persistent/refractory GD, antithyroid drugs over 5 years with positive TRAb. PBMC-extracted RNA yielded the TCR library. According to the study, TCR beta libraries were built with iRepertoire HTBI primers and CDR3-region Arm-PCR. TCRdb recomputed calls from the multiplex PCR reads with MiXCR, one row per CDR3 protein. The table has 350,000 to 500,000 distinct CDR3 sequences, roughly 21% seen once. This specimen was peripheral blood mononuclear cells (PBMCs), taken when the disease was refractory, from a patient treated with antithyroid drugs. The receptors derive from a female donor with Graves disease.

This chain connects TRBV7-9 to TRBJ1-3, with D possibly being TRBD1 (5 bases). With 4 bases removed from V and 2 bases from J, the gap between germline ends came to 21 bases. The length of the CDR3 is 18 residues. Germline assignment: CDR1 SEHNR and CDR2 FQNEAQ (reference sequence). The CDR3: CASSYLGNRLSPGNTIYF. CDR3 coding DNA: TGTGCCAGCAGCTACCTAGGGAACAGGTTGAGTCCTGGAAACACCATATATTTT.

The V and J genes are TRBV15 and TRBJ2-3, with 10 nucleotides matching TRBD2. The J segment lost 4 bases and the V segment lost 1 base, leaving 11 bases of the junction unmatched. CDR3 length: 18 residues. Germline V gene sequence: CDR1 LNHNV, CDR2 YYDKDF (reference sequence). The CDR3 DNA sequence: TGTGCCACCAGCAGAGTCCCTTCTAGCGGGAGTATGGCAGATACGCAGTATTTT. Translated, it gives CATSRVPSSGSMADTQYF.

This clonotype was counted a few times. V is TRBV20-1 and J is TRBJ2-7; 7 nucleotides line up with TRBD1. This CDR3 has 12 amino acids. The J segment lost 2 bases and the V segment lost 6 bases, leaving 4 bases of the junction unmatched. From germline, CDR1 is DFQATT and CDR2 SNEGSKA (reference sequence). CDR3 sequence reads: CSARQGTYEQYF. The CDR3 bases are TGCAGTGCCCGACAGGGTACCTACGAGCAGTACTTC.

This clonotype was found a few times. The genes are TRBV9 and TRBJ1-3; D call uncertain. V shed 0 bases and J shed 0 bases, with 13 bases lying between them. CDR3 length: 17 amino acids. CDR1 is SGDLS, CDR2 YYNGEE, per germline. CDR3 sequence (DNA): TGTGCCAGCAGCGTAGAACCAGGTGACCCCTCTGGAAACACCATATATTTT. This encodes CASSVEPGDPSGNTIYF.

In its sample, this clonotype was seen a few times. V and J are TRBV6-5 and TRBJ1-6; 7 positions match TRBD1. Looked up from germline, CDR1 is MNHEY and CDR2 is SVGAGI. Unmatched junction bases numbered 7, after V lost 4 bases and J lost 7 bases. The CDR3 length is 15 residues. This chain's CDR3 is CASSSDRVDNSPLHF. CDR3 DNA sequence: TGTGCCAGCAGTTCAGACAGGGTAGACAATTCACCCCTCCACTTT.

This clonotype was counted between two and nine times. The chain has TRBV18 and TRBJ2-7; either TRBD1 or TRBD2 may supply D (5 bases each). Trimming removed 3 bases at V and 6 bases at J, with 15 bases between. Germline CDR1 is KGHSH and CDR2 is LQKENI. The CDR3 runs 14 residues. As DNA, the CDR3 is TGTGCCAGCTCACCCGGATCATGGGGGTCCGAGCAGTACTTC. It specifies CASSPGSWGSEQYF.

This clonotype has a count of ten or more. The junction differs from germline at one of its ends, possibly a read error. The chain joins TRBV6-2 or TRBV6-3 to TRBJ2-7; either TRBD1 or TRBD2 may supply D (6 bases each). Germline CDR1 is MNHEY and CDR2 is SVGEGT. The CDR3 consists of 13 residues. CDR3 sequence (DNA): TGTGCCAGCAGTTCTCGTATCGGGGGCGAGGATAACTTC. This sequence encodes CASSSRIGGEDNF.

This clonotype was seen ten or more times. V gene TRBV6-1 combines with J gene TRBJ2-2; 9 bases match TRBD2. CDR3 length: 16 residues. The junction had 8 bases not matched to a gene; V was cut back by 6 bases and J by 3 bases. CDR1 is MNHNS and CDR2 is SASEGT in the germline V gene. Written as DNA, the CDR3 is TGTGCCAGCAGAACGCCGGGCGGGAGGGACACCGGGGAGCTGTTTTTT. Translation gives CASRTPGGRDTGELFF.